This T cell receptor (beta chain) was retrieved from a study of T cells in Graves' hyperthyroidism and ophthalmopathy. Study findings and constraints: Through a model of 13 V-J features, ophthalmopathy was separated from stable hyperthyroidism. Within blood appeared most thyroid clonotypes that had expanded above 0.001.

J lost 4 bases, V lost 5 bases, and 7 bases had no gene match. This CDR3 is built from 14 residues. The germline CDR1 and CDR2 sequences are SGHTA and FQGNSA. RNA transcripts yielded amplified TCR beta CDR3 regions. First-round RT-PCR with HTBI primers amplified the TCR CDR3 region. TCRdb processed the multiplex PCR reads anew with MiXCR; each CDR3 protein has one entry. This table has 300,000 to 350,000 distinct CDR3 sequences, less than 20% appearing once. This clonotype was seen many times. Its target is not known. This chain connects TRBV7-2 to TRBJ1-1, with 7 positions matching TRBD1. The TCR was taken from a woman in her 40s with Graves' ophthalmopathy. Material for sequencing was blood. CDR3 residues: CASSDRVLGTEAFF. The CDR3 DNA is TGTGCCAGCAGCGACAGGGTCTTGGGCACTGAAGCTTTCTTT.